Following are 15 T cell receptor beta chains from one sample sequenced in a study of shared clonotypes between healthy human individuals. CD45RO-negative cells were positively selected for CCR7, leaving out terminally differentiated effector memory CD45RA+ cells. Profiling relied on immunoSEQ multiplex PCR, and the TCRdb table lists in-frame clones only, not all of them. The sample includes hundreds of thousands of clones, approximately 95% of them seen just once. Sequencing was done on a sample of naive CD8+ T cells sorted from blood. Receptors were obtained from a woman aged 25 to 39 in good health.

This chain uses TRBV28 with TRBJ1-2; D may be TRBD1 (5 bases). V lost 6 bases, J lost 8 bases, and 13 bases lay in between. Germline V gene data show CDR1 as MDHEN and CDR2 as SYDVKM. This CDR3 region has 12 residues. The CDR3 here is CASSVAGEGYTF. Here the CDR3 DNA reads TGTGCCAGCAGCGTAGCGGGGGAAGGCTACACCTTC.

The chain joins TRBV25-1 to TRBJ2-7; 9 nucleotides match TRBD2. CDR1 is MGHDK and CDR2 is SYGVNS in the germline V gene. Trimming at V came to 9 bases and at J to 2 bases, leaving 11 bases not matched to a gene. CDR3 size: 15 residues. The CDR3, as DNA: TGTGCCAGACCTCGGGGGGGGACTAGCCCCTACGAGCAGTACTTC. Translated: CARPRGGTSPYEQYF.

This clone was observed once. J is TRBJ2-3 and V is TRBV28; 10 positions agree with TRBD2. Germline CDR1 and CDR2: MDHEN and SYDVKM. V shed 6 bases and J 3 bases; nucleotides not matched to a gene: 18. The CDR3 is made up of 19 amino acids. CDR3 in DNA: TGTGCCAGCAGCTTTCTAGCGGGAGAGAGGATTGTTGGTACAGATACGCAGTATTTT. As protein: CASSFLAGERIVGTDTQYF.

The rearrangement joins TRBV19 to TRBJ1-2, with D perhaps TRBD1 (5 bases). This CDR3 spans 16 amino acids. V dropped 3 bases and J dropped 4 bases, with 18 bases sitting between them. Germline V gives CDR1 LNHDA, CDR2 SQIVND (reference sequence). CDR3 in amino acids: CASSMAGTLAGYGYTF. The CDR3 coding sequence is TGTGCCAGTAGTATGGCCGGGACCCTAGCCGGCTATGGCTACACCTTC.

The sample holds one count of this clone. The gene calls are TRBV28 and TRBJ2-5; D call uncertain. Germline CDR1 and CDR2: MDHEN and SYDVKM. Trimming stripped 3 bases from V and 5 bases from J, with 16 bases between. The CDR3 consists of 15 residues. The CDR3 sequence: CASSFSDNLWETQYF. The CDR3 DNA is TGTGCCAGCAGTTTTAGTGACAACTTGTGGGAGACCCAGTACTTC.

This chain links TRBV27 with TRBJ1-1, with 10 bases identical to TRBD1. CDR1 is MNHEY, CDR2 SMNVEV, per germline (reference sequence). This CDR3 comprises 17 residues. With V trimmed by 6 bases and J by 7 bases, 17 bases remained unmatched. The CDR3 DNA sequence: TGTGCCAGCAGCCGACTCCGGGACAGGGGAGAAAGTATTGAAGCTTTCTTT. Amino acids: CASSRLRDRGESIEAFF.

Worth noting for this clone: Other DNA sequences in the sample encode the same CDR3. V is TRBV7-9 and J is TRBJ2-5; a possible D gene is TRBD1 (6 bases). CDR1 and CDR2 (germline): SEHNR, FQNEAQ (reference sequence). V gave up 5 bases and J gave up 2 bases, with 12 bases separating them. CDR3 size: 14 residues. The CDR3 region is CASSPGQRQETQYF. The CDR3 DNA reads TGTGCCAGCAGCCCAGGACAGAGACAAGAGACCCAGTACTTC.

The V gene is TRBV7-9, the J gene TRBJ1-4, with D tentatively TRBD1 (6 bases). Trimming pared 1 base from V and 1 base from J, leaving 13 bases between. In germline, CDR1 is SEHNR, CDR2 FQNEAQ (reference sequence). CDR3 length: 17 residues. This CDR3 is CASSLDAMTGTNEKLFF. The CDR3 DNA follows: TGTGCCAGCAGCTTAGACGCTATGACAGGAACTAATGAAAAACTGTTTTTT.

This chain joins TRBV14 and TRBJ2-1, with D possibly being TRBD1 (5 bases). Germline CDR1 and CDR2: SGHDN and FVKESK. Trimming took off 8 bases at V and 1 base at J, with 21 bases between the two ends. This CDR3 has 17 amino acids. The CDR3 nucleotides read TGTGCCAGCGGACAAGCAAGGGGCCGATTGTCCTACAATGAGCAGTTCTTC. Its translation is CASGQARGRLSYNEQFF.

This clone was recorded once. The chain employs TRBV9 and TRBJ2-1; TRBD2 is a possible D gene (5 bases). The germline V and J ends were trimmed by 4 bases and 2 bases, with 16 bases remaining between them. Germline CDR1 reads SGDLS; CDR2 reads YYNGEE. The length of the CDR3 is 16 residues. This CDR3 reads CASSPQLALPYNEQFF. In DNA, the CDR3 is TGTGCCAGCAGCCCTCAGCTAGCCCTGCCCTACAATGAGCAGTTCTTC.

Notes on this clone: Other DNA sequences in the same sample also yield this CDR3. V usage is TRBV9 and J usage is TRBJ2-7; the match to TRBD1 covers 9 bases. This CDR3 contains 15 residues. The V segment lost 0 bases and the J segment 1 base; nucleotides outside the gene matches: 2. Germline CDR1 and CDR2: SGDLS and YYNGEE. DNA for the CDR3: TGTGCCAGCAGCGTAGGGGGGACAGGGTCCTACGAGCAGTACTTC. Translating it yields CASSVGGTGSYEQYF.

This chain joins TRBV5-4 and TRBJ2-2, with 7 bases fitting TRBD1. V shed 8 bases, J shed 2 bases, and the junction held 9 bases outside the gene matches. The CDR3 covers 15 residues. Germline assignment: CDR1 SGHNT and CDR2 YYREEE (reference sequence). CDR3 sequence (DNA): TGTGCCAGTTGGGCCGACAGGGACAACACCGGGGAGCTGTTTTTT. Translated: CASWADRDNTGELFF.

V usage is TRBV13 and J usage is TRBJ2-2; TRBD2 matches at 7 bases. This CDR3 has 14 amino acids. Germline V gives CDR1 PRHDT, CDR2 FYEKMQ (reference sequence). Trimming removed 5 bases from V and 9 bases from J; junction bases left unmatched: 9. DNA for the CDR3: TGTGCCAGCAGCAACCGCCCGGGACTATGGGAGCTGTTTTTT. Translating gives CASSNRPGLWELFF.

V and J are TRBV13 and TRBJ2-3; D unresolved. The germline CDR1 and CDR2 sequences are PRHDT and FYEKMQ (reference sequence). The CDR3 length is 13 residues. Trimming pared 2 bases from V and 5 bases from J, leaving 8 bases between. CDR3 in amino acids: CASSLSLGDTQYF. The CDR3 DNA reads TGTGCCAGCAGCTTAAGCCTGGGAGATACGCAGTATTTT.

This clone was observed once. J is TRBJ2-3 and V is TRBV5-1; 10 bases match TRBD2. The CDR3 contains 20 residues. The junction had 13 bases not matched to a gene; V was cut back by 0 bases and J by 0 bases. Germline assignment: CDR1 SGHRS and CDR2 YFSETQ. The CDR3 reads CASSLAGSLAGVESTDTQYF. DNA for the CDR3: TGCGCCAGCAGCTTGGCGGGGTCCCTAGCGGGGGTAGAGAGCACAGATACGCAGTATTTT.